This T cell receptor beta chain was obtained from a study of T cell responses to AZD1222 COVID-19 vaccine. General study points: Close to half of all spike-specific TCRs reportedly target regions of the variants that are unmutated. Spike-specific TCR breadth and depth both grew after two AZD1222 doses.

Germline CDR1 MRHNA, CDR2 SNTAGT. The CDR3 consists of 14 residues. Trimming pared 6 bases from V and 8 bases from J, leaving 17 bases between. Notes on this clone: Antigen specificity is unknown.

Here immunoSEQ multiplex PCR was the method, and the copy in TCRdb shows in-frame clones only, minus some. The sample includes about 110,000 clones, 70% to 90% of them seen just once. The chain employs TRBV6-4 and TRBJ2-1; D unclear. The origin of this receptor is an adult who received the AZD1222 COVID-19 vaccine. Sequences were derived from peripheral blood, sampled 28 days after the second AZD1222 dose. As DNA, the CDR3 is TGTGCCAGCAGCGAACTCATAGGATCACATGAGCAGTTCTTC. This sequence encodes CASSELIGSHEQFF.